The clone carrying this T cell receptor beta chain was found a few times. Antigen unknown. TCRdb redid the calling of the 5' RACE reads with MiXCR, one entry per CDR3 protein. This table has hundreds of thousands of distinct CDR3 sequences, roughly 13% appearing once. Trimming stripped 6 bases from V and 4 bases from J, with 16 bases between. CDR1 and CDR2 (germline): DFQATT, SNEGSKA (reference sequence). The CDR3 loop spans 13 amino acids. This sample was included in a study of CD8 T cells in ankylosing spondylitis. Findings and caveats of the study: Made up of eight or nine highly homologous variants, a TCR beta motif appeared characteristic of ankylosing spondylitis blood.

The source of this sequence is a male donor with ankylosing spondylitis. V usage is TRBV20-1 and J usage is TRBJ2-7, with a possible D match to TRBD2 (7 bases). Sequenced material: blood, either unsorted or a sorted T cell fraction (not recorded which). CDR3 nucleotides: TGCAGTGCCCCCCCGGGGGGCGGGTACGAGCAGTACTTC. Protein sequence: CSAPPGGGYEQYF.